This TCR beta chain was retrieved from a study of CD8 T cells in ankylosing spondylitis. Study results and caveats: Within ankylosing spondylitis blood, a TCR beta motif made up of several highly homologous variants appeared to be characteristic.

CDR1 and CDR2 from the germline V gene are DFQATT and SNEGSKA (reference sequence). Trimming cost V 3 bases and J 0 bases; bases outside gene matches: 5. The length of the CDR3 is 16 residues. A single record per CDR3 protein comes from TCRdb applying MiXCR to the 5' RACE reads. The sample records 350,000 or so distinct CDR3 sequences, around 8% being singletons. The sample holds a few counts of this clonotype. Its specificity is unknown. Sequencing used blood, either unsorted or a sorted T cell fraction (not recorded which). The rearrangement uses TRBV20-1 and TRBJ2-1; 10 nucleotides line up with TRBD2. The clonotype comes from a male donor with ankylosing spondylitis. The CDR3 protein is CSASVPSGGSYNEQFF. The CDR3 bases are TGCAGTGCTAGTGTGCCTAGCGGGGGCTCCTACAATGAGCAGTTCTTC.